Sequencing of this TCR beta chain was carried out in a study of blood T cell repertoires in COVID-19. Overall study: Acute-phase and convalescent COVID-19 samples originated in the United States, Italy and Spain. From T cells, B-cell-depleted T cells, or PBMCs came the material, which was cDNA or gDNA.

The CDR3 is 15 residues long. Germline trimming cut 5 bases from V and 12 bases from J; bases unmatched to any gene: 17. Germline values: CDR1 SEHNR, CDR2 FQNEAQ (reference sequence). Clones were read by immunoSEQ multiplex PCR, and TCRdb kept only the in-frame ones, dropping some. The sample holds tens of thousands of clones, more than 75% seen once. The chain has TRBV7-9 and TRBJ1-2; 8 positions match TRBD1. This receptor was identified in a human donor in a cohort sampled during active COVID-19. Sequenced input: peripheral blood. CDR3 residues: CASSGKGQGESSDTF. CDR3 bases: TGTGCCAGCAGCGGGAAAGGACAGGGTGAGTCATCGGACACCTTC.